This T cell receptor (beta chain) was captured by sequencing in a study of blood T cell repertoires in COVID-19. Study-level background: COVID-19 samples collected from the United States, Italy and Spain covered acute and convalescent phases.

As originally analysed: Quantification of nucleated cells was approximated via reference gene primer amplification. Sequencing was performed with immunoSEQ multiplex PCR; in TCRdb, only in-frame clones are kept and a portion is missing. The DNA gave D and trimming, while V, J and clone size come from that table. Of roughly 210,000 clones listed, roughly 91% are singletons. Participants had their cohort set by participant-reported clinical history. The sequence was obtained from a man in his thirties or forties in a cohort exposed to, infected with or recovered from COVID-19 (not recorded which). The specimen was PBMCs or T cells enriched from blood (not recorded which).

The CDR3 reads CASSASGTDTQYF. CDR3 sequence (DNA): TGTGCCAGCAGTGCTAGCGGGACAGATACGCAGTATTTT. The V gene is TRBV6-4, the J gene TRBJ2-3; 8 bases map to TRBD2. The trim removed 4 bases at V and 3 bases at J, leaving 0 bases unmatched. The length of the CDR3 is 13 residues. Looked up from germline, CDR1 is MRHNA and CDR2 is SNTAGT.